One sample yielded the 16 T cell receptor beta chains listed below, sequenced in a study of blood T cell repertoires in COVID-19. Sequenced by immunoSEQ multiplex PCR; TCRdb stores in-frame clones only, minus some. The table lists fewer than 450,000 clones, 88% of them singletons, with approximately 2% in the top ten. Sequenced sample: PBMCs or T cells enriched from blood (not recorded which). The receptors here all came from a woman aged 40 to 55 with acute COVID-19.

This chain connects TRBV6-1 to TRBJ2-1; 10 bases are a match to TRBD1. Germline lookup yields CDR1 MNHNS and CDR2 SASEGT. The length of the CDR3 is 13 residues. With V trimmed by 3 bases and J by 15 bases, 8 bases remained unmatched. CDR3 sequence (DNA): TGTGCCAGCAGTGATAGATCTGGGACAGGGGTGTTCTTC. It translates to CASSDRSGTGVFF.

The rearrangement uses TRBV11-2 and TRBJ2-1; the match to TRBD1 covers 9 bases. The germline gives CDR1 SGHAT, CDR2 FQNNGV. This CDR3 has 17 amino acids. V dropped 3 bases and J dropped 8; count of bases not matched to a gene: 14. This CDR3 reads CASSFSTGTGLVDEQFF. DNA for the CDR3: TGTGCCAGCAGCTTTAGCACCGGGACAGGGCTAGTTGATGAGCAGTTCTTC. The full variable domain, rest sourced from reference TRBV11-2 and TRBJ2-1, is EAGVAQSPRYKIIEKRQSVAFWCNPISGHATLYWYQQILGQGPKLLIQFQNNGVVDDSQLPKDRFSAERLKGVDSTLKIQPAKLEDSAVYLCASSFSTGTGLVDEQFFGPGTRLTVL.

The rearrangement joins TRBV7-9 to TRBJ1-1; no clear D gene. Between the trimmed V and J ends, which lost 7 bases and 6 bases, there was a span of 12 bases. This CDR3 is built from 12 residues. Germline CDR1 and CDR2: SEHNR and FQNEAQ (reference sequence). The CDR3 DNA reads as TGTGCCAGCACTGGAGACGGCGCTGAAGCTTTCTTT. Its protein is CASTGDGAEAFF.

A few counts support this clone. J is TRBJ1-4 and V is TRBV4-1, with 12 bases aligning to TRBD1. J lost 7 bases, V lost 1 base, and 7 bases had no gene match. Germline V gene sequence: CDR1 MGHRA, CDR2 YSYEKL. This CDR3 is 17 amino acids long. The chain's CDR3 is CASSQGGQGASGEKLFF. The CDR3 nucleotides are TGCGCCAGCAGCCAAGGGGGACAGGGGGCTTCGGGTGAAAAACTGTTTTTT.

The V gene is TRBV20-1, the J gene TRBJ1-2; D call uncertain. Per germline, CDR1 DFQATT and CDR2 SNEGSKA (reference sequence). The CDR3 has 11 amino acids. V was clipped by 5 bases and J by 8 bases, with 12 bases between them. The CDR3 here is CSAPDPRGYTF. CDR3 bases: TGCAGTGCTCCCGATCCTAGGGGCTACACCTTC.

The CDR3 is CASSQEGLASIPDTQYF. In DNA, the CDR3 is TGCGCCAGCAGCCAAGAAGGACTAGCGTCAATCCCAGATACGCAGTATTTT. V gene TRBV4-1 combines with J gene TRBJ2-3, with 9 positions matching TRBD2. The junction had 8 bases not matched to a gene; V was cut back by 0 bases and J by 4 bases. The CDR3 extends over 17 amino acids. Per germline, CDR1 MGHRA and CDR2 YSYEKL.

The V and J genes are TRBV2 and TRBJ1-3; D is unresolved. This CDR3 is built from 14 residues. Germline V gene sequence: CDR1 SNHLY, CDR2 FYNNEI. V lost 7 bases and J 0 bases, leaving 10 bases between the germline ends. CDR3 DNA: TGTGCCAGCAACTCGGGTGGCTCTGGAAACACCATATATTTT. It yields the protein CASNSGGSGNTIYF. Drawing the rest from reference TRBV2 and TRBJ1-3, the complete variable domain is EPEVTQTPSHQVTQMGQEVILRCVPISNHLYFYWYRQILGQKVEFLVSFYNNEISEKSEIFDDQFSVERPDGSNFTLKIRSTKLEDSAMYFCASNSGGSGNTIYFGEGSWLTVV.

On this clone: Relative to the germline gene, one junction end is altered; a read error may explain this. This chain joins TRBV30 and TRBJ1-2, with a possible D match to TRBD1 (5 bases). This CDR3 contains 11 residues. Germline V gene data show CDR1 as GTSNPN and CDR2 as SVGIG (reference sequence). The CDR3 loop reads CAWIDWAEGVF. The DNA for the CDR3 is TGTGCCTGGATAGACTGGGCCGAAGGGGTCTTC.

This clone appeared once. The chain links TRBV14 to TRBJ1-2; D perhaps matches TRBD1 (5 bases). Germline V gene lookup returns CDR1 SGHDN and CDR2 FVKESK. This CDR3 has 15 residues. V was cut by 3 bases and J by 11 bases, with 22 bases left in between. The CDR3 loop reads CASSQGGRWEFGYTF. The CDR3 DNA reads TGTGCCAGCAGCCAGGGGGGAAGATGGGAGTTTGGGTACACCTTC.

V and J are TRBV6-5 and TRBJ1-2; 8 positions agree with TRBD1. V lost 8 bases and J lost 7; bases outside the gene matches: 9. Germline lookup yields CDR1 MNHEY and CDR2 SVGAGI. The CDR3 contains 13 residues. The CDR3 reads CASLGQGVGGYTF. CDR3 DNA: TGTGCCAGCCTTGGACAGGGAGTGGGTGGCTACACCTTC.

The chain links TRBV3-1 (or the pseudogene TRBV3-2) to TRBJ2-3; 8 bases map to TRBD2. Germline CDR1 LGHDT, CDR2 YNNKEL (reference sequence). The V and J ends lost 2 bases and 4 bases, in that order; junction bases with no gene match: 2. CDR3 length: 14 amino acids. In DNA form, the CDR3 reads TGTGCCAGCAGCCAAAGGACTAGCTCAGATACGCAGTATTTT. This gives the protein CASSQRTSSDTQYF.

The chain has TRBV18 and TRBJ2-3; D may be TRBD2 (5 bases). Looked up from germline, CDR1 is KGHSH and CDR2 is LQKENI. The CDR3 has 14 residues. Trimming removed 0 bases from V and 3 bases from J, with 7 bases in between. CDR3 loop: CASSPPRATDTQYF. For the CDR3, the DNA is TGTGCCAGCTCACCACCGAGGGCGACAGATACGCAGTATTTT.

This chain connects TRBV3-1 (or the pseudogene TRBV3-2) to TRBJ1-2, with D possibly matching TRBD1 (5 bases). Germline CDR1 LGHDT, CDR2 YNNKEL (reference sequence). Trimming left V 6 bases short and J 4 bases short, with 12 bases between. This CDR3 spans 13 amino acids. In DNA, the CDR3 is TGTGCCAGCAGACGGGACGGGGGCTATGGCTACACCTTC. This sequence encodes CASRRDGGYGYTF.

CDR3 loop: CAWSTQGDGNQPQHF. The DNA for the CDR3 is TGTGCCTGGTCCACGCAGGGGGATGGCAATCAGCCCCAGCATTTT. J is TRBJ1-5 and V is TRBV30; TRBD1 matches 7 bases. V lost 5 bases and J lost 2; bases outside the gene matches: 9. CDR3 length: 15 residues. Looked up from germline, CDR1 is GTSNPN and CDR2 is SVGIG (reference sequence).

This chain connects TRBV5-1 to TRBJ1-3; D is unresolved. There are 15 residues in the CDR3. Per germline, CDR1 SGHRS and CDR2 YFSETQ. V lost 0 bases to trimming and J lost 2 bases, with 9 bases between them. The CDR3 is CASSLGPGTGNTIYF. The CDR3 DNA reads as TGCGCCAGCAGCTTGGGTCCCGGGACTGGAAACACCATATATTTT.

The CDR3: CASGGTGYSPLHF. CDR3 sequence (DNA): TGTGCCAGCGGCGGGACAGGGTATTCACCCCTCCACTTT. This chain links TRBV5-4 with TRBJ1-6; 9 nucleotides align to TRBD1. The trim removed 7 bases at V and 8 bases at J, leaving 4 bases unmatched. The CDR3 spans 13 residues. The germline CDR1 and CDR2 sequences are SGHNT and YYREEE (reference sequence).